These 16 T cell receptor beta chains were sequenced from one sample in a study of T cell repertoires in aging, cancer and after chemotherapy. Rearranged V-D-J TRB sequences were amplified with a mixed TRB-A/B primer pool. TCRdb re-derived calls from the multiplex PCR reads in MiXCR, one entry per CDR3 protein. The data show about 2,400 distinct CDR3 sequences, around 26% seen once. The template was genomic DNA from peripheral blood, not RNA. Sequencing was done on a sample of blood. The receptors were gathered from a human donor with a solid tumor.

This clonotype appeared a few times. The chain carries TRBV7-9 and TRBJ2-7, with TRBD1 matching over 7 bases. This CDR3 has 17 amino acids. Germline V lookup: CDR1 SEHNR, CDR2 FQNEAQ (reference sequence). The trim removed 5 bases at V and 2 bases at J, leaving 15 bases unmatched. CDR3 coding DNA: TGTGCCAGCAGCGTAGGGGGCAGGACATTCGATACCTACGAGCAGTACTTC. It codes for CASSVGGRTFDTYEQYF.

This clonotype was seen a few times. The J gene is TRBJ2-3, the V gene TRBV24-1, with D perhaps assigned TRBD1 or TRBD2 (5 bases each). This CDR3 spans 15 amino acids. Germline V gene data show CDR1 as KGHDR and CDR2 as SFDVKD. V dropped 0 bases and J dropped 6 bases, with 12 bases sitting between them. In nucleotides, the CDR3 is TGTGCCACCAGTGATTTGGTGGGGACGGGGGATACGCAGTATTTT. It translates to CATSDLVGTGDTQYF.

This clonotype was recorded a few times. CDR3 nucleotides: TGTGCCAGCAGTTTTAATCCCTATCGGGGGGCCGGGGAGCTGTTTTTT. This sequence encodes CASSFNPYRGAGELFF. This chain links TRBV12-3 or TRBV12-4 with TRBJ2-2, with 7 nucleotides matching TRBD2. The trim removed 3 bases at V and 6 bases at J, leaving 10 bases unmatched. The length of the CDR3 is 16 residues.

On this clonotype: This sequence may be a read error, since a much larger clone differs from it by one base. The chain combines TRBV7-6 with TRBJ2-7, with TRBD2 matching 7 bases. Germline CDR1 is SGHVS and CDR2 is FNYEAQ. The CDR3 extends over 15 amino acids. Trimming at V came to 5 bases and at J to 6 bases, leaving 13 bases not matched to a gene. The CDR3 region is CASSKRDYPPSEQYF. In nucleotides, the CDR3 is TGTGCCAGCAGCAAACGGGACTATCCCCCTAGCGAGCAGTACTTC.

As to this clonotype: A read error may be the cause here, since a much bigger clone is one base away. The J gene is TRBJ2-7, the V gene TRBV10-3; possibly TRBD1 for D (5 bases). CDR3 length: 13 amino acids. V was pared by 2 bases and J by 10 bases, with 15 bases between. In germline, CDR1 is ENHRY, CDR2 SYGVKD. The CDR3 DNA reads TGTGCCATCAGTGAGGGGCAGGGTGGCGACCAGTACTTC. Amino acids: CAISEGQGGDQYF.

The CDR3 region is CASSITGNQPQHF. DNA of the CDR3: TGTGCCAGTAGTATAACGGGCAATCAGCCCCAGCATTTT. The V and J genes are TRBV19 and TRBJ1-5; D is undetermined. The CDR3 is 13 residues long. Germline loops: CDR1 LNHDA, CDR2 SQIVND (reference sequence). Trimming cost V 2 bases and J 2 bases, with 4 bases left between them.

Remarks on this clonotype: Mismatch with germline at one junction end may stem from a read error. This chain uses TRBV7-4 with TRBJ1-6, with TRBD1 matching 8 bases. This CDR3 has 16 residues. Germline V gene sequence: CDR1 SGHVT, CDR2 SQSDAQ. CDR3: CASSLGQGFYNSPLNF. The CDR3 coding sequence is TGTGCCAGCAGTCTAGGACAGGGCTTCTATAATTCACCCCTCAACTTT. Supplemented by reference TRBV7-4 and TRBJ1-6, the full variable domain reads GAGVSQSPRYKVAKRGRDVALRCDSISGHVTLYWYRQTLGQGSEVLTYSQSDAQRDKSGRPSGRFSAERPERSVSTLKIQRTEQGDSAVYLCASSLGQGFYNSPLNFGNGTRLTVT.

By sample share, this clonotype is medium-sized. The chain joins TRBV12-3 or TRBV12-4 to TRBJ1-5, with unresolved D. The CDR3 is made up of 14 amino acids. The germline V and J ends were trimmed by 5 bases and 0 bases, with 8 bases remaining between them. In DNA, the CDR3 is TGTGCCAGCAGTGGACCTTATAGCAATCAGCCCCAGCATTTT. As protein: CASSGPYSNQPQHF.

As to this clonotype: A read error may be the cause here, since a much bigger clone is one base away. CDR3 region: CANSLALQDTQYF. The CDR3, as DNA: TGTGCCAACAGCTTAGCGCTCCAGGATACGCAGTATTTT. The rearrangement uses TRBV7-9 and TRBJ2-3; perhaps TRBD2 as D (5 bases). This CDR3 contains 13 residues. Germline CDR1 reads SEHNR; CDR2 reads FQNEAQ (reference sequence).

This clonotype is labeled large. This rearrangement joins TRBV29-1 to TRBJ1-2, with a tentative D call TRBD1 (6 bases). CDR1 and CDR2 (germline): SQVTM, ANQGSEA. The CDR3 consists of 12 residues. With 3 bases removed from V and 7 bases from J, the gap between germline ends came to 12 bases. CDR3 sequence reads: CSVEAGARGYTF. The CDR3 DNA reads as TGCAGCGTTGAGGCGGGGGCACGTGGCTACACCTTC.

This chain joins TRBV28 and TRBJ1-5; D ambiguous. From germline, CDR1 is MDHEN and CDR2 SYDVKM. Trimming removed 2 bases at V and 4 bases at J, with 12 bases between. This CDR3 contains 15 residues. The CDR3, as DNA: TGTGCCAGCAGTTTACCCCTGGCGGGGAATCAGCCCCAGCATTTT. Protein product: CASSLPLAGNQPQHF.

This clonotype was detected only a few times. V and J are TRBV18 and TRBJ2-4; D possibly corresponds to TRBD2 (6 bases). The germline V gene encodes CDR1 KGHSH and CDR2 LQKENI. The CDR3 runs 16 residues. Trimming pared 2 bases from V and 1 base from J, leaving 12 bases between. CDR3 in DNA: TGTGCCAGCTCACCAACGGTCGGAGGGGCCAAAAACATTCAGTACTTC. This translates into CASSPTVGGAKNIQYF.

In the case of this clonotype: This may stem from a read error, because a much larger clone lies one nucleotide away. This chain joins TRBV10-3 and TRBJ1-2; TRBD1 agrees at 10 bases. The CDR3 totals 15 residues. Germline lookup yields CDR1 ENHRY and CDR2 SYGVKD. As DNA, the CDR3 is TGTGCCAGCAGTTCTCAGGGACAGGGGTTCTATGGCTACGCCTTC. It is translated as CASSSQGQGFYGYAF.

V gene TRBV6-1 combines with J gene TRBJ2-1, with 14 bases identical to TRBD2. Unmatched junction bases numbered 8, after V lost 4 bases and J lost 6 bases. Germline loops: CDR1 MNHNS, CDR2 SASEGT. The CDR3 consists of 17 residues. The CDR3 region has the DNA TGTGCCAGCAGTGGTGGGACTAGCGGGAGTCGCCTCAATGAGCAGTTCTTC. Protein: CASSGGTSGSRLNEQFF.

This clonotype qualifies as medium-sized. The chain couples TRBV27 to TRBJ2-3, with a possible D match to TRBD2 (5 bases). Trimming shortened V by 6 bases and J by 5 bases, and 12 bases separated the two germline ends. CDR3 size: 13 residues. Germline assignment: CDR1 MNHEY and CDR2 SMNVEV (reference sequence). The CDR3 region is CASRRIGGDTQYF. CDR3 bases: TGTGCCAGCAGACGGATAGGAGGAGATACGCAGTATTTT.

The rearrangement uses TRBV7-2 and TRBJ2-7; 10 positions agree with TRBD2. CDR3 length: 16 residues. The V and J ends lost 4 bases and 4 bases, in that order; junction bases with no gene match: 10. Germline CDR1 and CDR2: SGHTA and FQGNSA. CDR3 amino acids: CASSSLGSGGQYEQYF. CDR3 nucleotides: TGTGCCAGCAGCTCCCTGGGTAGCGGGGGGCAGTACGAGCAGTACTTC.